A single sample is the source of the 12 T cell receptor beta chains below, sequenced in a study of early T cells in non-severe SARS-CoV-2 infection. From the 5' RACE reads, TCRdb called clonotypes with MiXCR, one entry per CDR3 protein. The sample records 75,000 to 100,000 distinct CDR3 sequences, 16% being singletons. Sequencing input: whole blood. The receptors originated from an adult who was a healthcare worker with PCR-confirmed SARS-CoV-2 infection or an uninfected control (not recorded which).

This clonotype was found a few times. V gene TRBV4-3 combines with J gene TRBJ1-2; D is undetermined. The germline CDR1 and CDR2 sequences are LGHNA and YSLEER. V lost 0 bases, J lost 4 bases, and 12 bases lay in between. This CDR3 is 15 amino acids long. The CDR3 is CASSQESDRVYGYTF. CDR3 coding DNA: TGCGCCAGCAGCCAAGAGTCGGATAGGGTCTATGGCTACACCTTC.

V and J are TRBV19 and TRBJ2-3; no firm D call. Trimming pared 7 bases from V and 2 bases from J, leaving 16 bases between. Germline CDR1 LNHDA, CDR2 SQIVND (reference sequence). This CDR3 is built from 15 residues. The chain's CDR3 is CASTPKLDHTDTQYF. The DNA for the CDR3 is TGTGCCAGTACCCCAAAGTTAGACCACACAGATACGCAGTATTTT.

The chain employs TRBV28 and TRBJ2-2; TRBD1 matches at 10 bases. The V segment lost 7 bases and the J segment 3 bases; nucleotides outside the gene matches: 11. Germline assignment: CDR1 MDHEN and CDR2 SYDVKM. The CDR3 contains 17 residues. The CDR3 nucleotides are TGTGCCAGCATCCCGTCAGTGGGACAGGGGTACACCGGGGAGCTGTTTTTT. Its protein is CASIPSVGQGYTGELFF.

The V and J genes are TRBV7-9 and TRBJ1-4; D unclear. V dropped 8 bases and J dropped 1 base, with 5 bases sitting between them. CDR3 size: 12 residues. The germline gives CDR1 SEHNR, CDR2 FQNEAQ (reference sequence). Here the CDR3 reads CASGGTNEKLFF. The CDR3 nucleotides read TGTGCCAGCGGAGGAACTAATGAAAAACTGTTTTTT.

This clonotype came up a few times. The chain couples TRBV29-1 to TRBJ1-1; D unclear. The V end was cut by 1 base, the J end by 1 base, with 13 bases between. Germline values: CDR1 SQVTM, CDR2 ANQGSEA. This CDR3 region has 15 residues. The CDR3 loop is CSVEGIAWGNTEAFF. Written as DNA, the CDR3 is TGCAGCGTTGAAGGTATTGCTTGGGGGAACACTGAAGCTTTCTTT.

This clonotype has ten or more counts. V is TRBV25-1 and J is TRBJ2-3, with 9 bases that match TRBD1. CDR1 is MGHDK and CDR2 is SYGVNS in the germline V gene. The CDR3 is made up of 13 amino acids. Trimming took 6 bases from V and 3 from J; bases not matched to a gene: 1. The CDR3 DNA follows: TGTGCCAGCAGGGACAGGGGAACAGATACGCAGTATTTT. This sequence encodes CASRDRGTDTQYF.

The CDR3 loop is CASSLGPDTEAFF. CDR3 nucleotide sequence: TGTGCCAGCAGCTTAGGGCCGGACACTGAAGCTTTCTTT. The rearrangement uses TRBV7-8 and TRBJ1-1, with D hard to call. Germline V gene data show CDR1 as SGHVS and CDR2 as FQNEAQ. With 1 base removed from V and 3 bases from J, the gap between germline ends came to 6 bases. The CDR3 length is 13 residues.

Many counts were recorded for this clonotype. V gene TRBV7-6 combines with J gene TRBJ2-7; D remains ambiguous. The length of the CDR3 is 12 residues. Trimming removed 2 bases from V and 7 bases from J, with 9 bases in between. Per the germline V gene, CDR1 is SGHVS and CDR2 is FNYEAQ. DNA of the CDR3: TGTGCCAGCAGCTTACCGACCGGGGAGCAGTACTTC. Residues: CASSLPTGEQYF.

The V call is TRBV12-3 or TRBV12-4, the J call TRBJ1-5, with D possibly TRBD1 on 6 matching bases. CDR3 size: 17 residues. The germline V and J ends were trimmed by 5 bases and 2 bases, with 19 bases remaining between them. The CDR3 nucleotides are TGTGCCAGCAGTCGAATCATCAGGGGAGGCGGCAATCAGCCCCAGCATTTT. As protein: CASSRIIRGGGNQPQHF.

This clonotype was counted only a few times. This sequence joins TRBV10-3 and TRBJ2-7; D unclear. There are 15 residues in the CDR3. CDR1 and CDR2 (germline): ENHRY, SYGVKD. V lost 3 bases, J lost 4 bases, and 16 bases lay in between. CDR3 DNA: TGTGCCATCAGTGATCTAGAGCGCCGCTTGTACGAGCAGTACTTC. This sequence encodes CAISDLERRLYEQYF.

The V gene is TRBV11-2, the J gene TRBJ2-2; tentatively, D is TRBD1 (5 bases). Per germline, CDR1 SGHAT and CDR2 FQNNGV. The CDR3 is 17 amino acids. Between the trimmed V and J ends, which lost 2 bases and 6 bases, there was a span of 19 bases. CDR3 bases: TGTGCCAGCAGCTTATGGGGCAGGGCACCGGCGGCCGGGGAGCTGTTTTTT. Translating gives CASSLWGRAPAAGELFF.

The DNA of the CDR3 is TGCAGTGCTACCCACGGCCAAGAGACCCAGTACTTC. This sequence encodes CSATHGQETQYF. The chain is built from TRBV20-1 and TRBJ2-5; D gene uncertain. The V end was cut by 4 bases, the J end by 1 base, with 7 bases between. The CDR3 contains 12 residues. Germline CDR1 is DFQATT and CDR2 is SNEGSKA (reference sequence).